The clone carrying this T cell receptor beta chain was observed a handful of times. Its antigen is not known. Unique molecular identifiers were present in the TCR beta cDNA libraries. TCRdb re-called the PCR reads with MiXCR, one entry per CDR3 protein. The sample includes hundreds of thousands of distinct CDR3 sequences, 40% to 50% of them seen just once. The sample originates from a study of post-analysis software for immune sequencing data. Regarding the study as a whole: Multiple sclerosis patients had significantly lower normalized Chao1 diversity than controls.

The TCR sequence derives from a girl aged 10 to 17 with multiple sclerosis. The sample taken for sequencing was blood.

CDR3: CAIRLQGNYGYTF. The CDR3 nucleotides are TGTGCCATCAGACTACAGGGTAACTATGGCTACACCTTC. The rearrangement uses TRBV10-3 and TRBJ1-2; possible D gene TRBD1, 6 bases. The V end was cut by 6 bases, the J end by 1 base, with 9 bases between. The germline gives CDR1 ENHRY, CDR2 SYGVKD. CDR3 length: 13 amino acids.